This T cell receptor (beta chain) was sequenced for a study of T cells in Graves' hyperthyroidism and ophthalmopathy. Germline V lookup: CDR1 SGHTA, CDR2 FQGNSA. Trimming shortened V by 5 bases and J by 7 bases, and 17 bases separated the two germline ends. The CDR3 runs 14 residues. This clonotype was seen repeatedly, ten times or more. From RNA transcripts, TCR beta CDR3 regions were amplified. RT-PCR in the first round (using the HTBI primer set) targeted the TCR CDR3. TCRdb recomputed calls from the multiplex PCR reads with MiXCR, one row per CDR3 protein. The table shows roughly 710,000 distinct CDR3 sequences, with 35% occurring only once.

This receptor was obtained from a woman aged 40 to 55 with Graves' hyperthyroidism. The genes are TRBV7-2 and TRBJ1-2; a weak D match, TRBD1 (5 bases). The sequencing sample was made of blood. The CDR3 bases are TGTGCCAGCAGCCCCCTATCTGAGGGGACTGGCTACACCTTC. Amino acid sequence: CASSPLSEGTGYTF. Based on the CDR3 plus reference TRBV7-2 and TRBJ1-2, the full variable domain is GAGVSQSPSNKVTEKGKDVELRCDPISGHTALYWYRQSLGQGLEFLIYFQGNSAPDKSGLPSDRFSAERTGGSVSTLTIQRTQQEDSAVYLCASSPLSEGTGYTFGSGTRLTVV.